The 6 T cell receptor beta chains in this list originate from one sample, sequenced in a study of CD8+CD57+ T cells in acquired aplastic anemia. TCR beta VDJ and CDR3 were profiled, and genomic DNA was the template. Each CDR3 protein gets one entry after TCRdb re-called the reads with MiXCR. The sample has a few hundred thousand distinct CDR3 sequences, just under 70% seen once. Sequencing input: sorted CD4+, CD8+, or CD8+CD57+ T cells (not recorded which) from PBMCs. The receptors here all came from a human donor in good health, serving as a control.

The rearrangement uses TRBV9 and TRBJ1-5; the D gene is possibly TRBD1 (5 bases). Germline CDR1 is SGDLS and CDR2 is YYNGEE. The V end lost 4 bases, the J end lost 10 bases, and 24 bases lay between the germline ends. The CDR3 sequence is 16 residues long. The CDR3 region has the DNA TGTGCCAGCAGCTTAGGTGCAGGGCGTTCCGGACACCCCCAGCATTTT. It yields the protein CASSLGAGRSGHPQHF.

This clonotype occurred once. Compared with germline, one end of the junction differs, possibly owing to a read error. The CDR3 coding sequence is TGTGCCAGCAGAGACAGACAGGGTTCTCTGAAAAAACAGTTC. As protein: CASRDRQGSLKKQF. The rearrangement uses TRBV2 and TRBJ2-5; 7 nucleotides agree with TRBD1. Germline V lookup: CDR1 SNHLY, CDR2 FYNNEI. The CDR3 runs 14 residues.

This chain joins TRBV20-1 and TRBJ2-3; D may be TRBD1 (6 bases). CDR1 DFQATT and CDR2 SNEGSKA come from the germline V gene (reference sequence). V shed 6 bases and J shed 10 bases, with 17 bases lying between them. CDR3 length: 12 residues. The CDR3 spells CSARGFTEAQYF. The CDR3 DNA reads TGCAGTGCCAGGGGATTCACTGAAGCGCAGTATTTT.

This clonotype has ten or more counts. The J gene is TRBJ1-5, the V gene TRBV6-2 or TRBV6-3; unclear D gene. CDR1 and CDR2 (germline): MNHEY, SVGEGT. The CDR3 spans 15 residues. V lost 10 bases and J lost 1, with 17 bases in between. In DNA form, the CDR3 reads TGTGCCACCAAGAGCAGAACCACAAGCAATCAGCCCCAGCATTTT. This encodes CATKSRTTSNQPQHF.

This clonotype was picked up many times. One base away lies a much larger clone, so this may be a sequencing read error. This CDR3 is CAIRKGNYGYTF. In DNA form, the CDR3 reads TGTGCCATCAGAAAGGGCAACTATGGCTACACCTTC. This chain joins TRBV10-3 and TRBJ1-2; D is uncertain. CDR1 and CDR2 from the germline V gene are ENHRY and SYGVKD. The CDR3 totals 12 residues. V was cut by 6 bases and J by 2 bases, with 7 bases left in between.

This clonotype appeared a single time. This chain connects TRBV12-3 or TRBV12-4 to TRBJ1-1; D is unclear. CDR3 length equals 12 residues. Trimming left V 4 bases short and J 11 bases short, with 14 bases between. CDR3 in amino acids: CASSSPYGRAFF. The CDR3 DNA sequence: TGTGCCAGCAGTTCACCTTATGGGAGGGCTTTCTTT.